This is a list of T cell receptor beta chains from one sample in a study of T cells after yellow fever vaccination. TCRdb recomputed calls from the 5' RACE reads with MiXCR, one row per CDR3 protein. This sample has some 600,000 distinct CDR3 sequences, with about a sixth found just once. Sequencing was performed on PBMCs, taken less than 6 days after the first yellow fever vaccination. These receptors were collected from a man aged 18 to 30 who received the YFV17D yellow fever vaccine. Each CDR3 is given with its conserved first and last residue.

v_call | cdr3_aa
TRBV30 | CAWSVTEIYNEQFF
TRBV11-2 | CASSLVATYTSYEQYF
TRBV12-5 | CASGPALAGSFLDTEAFF
TRBV4-3 | CASSQDALAGGTDTQYF
TRBV6-6 | CASTEGQEAFF
TRBV15 | CATSLQGGNTIYF
TRBV4-3 | CASSQFRDGSYEQYF
TRBV20-1 | CSASVGTGDTQYF
TRBV6-1 | CASSPLDGQTYNEQFF
TRBV9 | CASSLTGTGDSPLHF